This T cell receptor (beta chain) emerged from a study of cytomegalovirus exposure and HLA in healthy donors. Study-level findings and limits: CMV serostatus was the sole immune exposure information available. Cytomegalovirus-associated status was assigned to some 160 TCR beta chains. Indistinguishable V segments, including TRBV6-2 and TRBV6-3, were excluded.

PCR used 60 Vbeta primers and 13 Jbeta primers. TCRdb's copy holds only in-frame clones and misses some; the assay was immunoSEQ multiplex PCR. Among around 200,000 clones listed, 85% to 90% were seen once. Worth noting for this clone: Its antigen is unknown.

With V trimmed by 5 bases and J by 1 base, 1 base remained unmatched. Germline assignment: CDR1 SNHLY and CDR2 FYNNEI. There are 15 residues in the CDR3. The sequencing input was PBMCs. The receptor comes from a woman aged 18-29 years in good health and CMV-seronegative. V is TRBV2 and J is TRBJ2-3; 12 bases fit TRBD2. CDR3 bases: TGTGCCAGCAGTCGGACTAGCGGGGGCACAGATACGCAGTATTTT. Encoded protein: CASSRTSGGTDTQYF.